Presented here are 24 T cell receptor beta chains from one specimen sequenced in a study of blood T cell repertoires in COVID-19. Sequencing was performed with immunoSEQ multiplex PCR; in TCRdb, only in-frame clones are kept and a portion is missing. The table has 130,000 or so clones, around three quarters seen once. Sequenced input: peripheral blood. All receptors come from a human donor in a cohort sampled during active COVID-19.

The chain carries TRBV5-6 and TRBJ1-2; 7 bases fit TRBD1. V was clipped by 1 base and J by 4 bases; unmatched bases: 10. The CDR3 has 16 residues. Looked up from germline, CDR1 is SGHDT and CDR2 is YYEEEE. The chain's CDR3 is CASSLRLETGIYGYTF. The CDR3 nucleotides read TGTGCCAGCAGCTTGCGACTCGAGACAGGGATCTATGGCTACACCTTC.

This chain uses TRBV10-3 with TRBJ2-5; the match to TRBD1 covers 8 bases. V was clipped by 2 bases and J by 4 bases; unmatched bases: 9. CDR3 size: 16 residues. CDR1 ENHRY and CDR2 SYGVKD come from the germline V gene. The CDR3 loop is CAISETNRGTRETQYF. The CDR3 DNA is TGTGCCATCAGTGAGACAAACAGGGGGACAAGAGAGACCCAGTACTTC.

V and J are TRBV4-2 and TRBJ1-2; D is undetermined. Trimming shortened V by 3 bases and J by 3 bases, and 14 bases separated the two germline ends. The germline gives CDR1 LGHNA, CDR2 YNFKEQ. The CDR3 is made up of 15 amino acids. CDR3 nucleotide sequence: TGTGCCAGCAGCCAGCAAACCGGGAGGGACTATGGCTACACCTTC. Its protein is CASSQQTGRDYGYTF.

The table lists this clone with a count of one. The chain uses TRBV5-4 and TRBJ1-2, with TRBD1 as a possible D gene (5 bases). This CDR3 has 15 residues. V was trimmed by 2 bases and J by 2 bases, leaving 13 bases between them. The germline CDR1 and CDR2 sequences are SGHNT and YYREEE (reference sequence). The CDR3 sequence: CASSFKTGGNYGYTF. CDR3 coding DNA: TGTGCCAGCAGCTTTAAGACGGGGGGAAACTATGGCTACACCTTC.

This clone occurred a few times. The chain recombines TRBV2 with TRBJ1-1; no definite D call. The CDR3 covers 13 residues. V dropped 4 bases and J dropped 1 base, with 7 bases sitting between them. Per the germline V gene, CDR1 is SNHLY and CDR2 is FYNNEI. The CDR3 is CASSVTGNTEAFF. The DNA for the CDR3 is TGTGCCAGCAGTGTTACCGGGAACACTGAAGCTTTCTTT.

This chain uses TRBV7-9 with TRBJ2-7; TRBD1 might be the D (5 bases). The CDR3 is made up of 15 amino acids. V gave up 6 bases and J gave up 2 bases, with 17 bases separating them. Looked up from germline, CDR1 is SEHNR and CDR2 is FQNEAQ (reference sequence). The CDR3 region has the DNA TGTGCCAGCAGTTACCGGGCAGGACAAACCTACGAGCAGTACTTC. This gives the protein CASSYRAGQTYEQYF.

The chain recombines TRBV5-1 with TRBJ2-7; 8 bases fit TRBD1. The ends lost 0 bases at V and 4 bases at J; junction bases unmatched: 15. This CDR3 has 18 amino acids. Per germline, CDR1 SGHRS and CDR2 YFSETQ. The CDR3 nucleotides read TGCGCCAGCAGCTTGGGAGGGGGCGGACAGGGAGCCTCGTACGAGCAGTACTTC. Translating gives CASSLGGGGQGASYEQYF. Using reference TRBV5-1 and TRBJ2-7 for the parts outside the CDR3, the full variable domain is KAGVTQTPRYLIKTRGQQVTLSCSPISGHRSVSWYQQTPGQGLQFLFEYFSETQRNKGNFPGRFSGRQFSNSRSEMNVSTLELGDSALYLCASSLGGGGQGASYEQYFGPGTRLTVT.

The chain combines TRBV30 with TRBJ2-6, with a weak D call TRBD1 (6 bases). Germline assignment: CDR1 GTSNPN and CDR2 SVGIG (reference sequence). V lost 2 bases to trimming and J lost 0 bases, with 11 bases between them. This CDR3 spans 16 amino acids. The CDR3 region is CAWSLRTVSGANVLTF. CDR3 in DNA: TGTGCCTGGAGTCTGAGGACAGTCTCTGGGGCCAACGTCCTGACTTTC.

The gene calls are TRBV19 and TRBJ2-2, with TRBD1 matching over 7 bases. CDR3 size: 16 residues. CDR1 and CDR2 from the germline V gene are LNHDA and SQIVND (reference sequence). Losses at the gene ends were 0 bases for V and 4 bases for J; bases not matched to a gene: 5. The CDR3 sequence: CASSIDKGAGTGELFF. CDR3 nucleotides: TGTGCCAGTAGTATAGACAAGGGGGCGGGCACCGGGGAGCTGTTTTTT.

The CDR3 DNA reads as TGTGCCAGCAGTTCTGCGGGAGGCTACACCTTC. This encodes CASSSAGGYTF. The rearrangement uses TRBV6-5 and TRBJ1-2; D gene ambiguous. The CDR3 is 11 amino acids. Per the germline V gene, CDR1 is MNHEY and CDR2 is SVGAGI. Trimming pared 4 bases from V and 8 bases from J, leaving 8 bases between.

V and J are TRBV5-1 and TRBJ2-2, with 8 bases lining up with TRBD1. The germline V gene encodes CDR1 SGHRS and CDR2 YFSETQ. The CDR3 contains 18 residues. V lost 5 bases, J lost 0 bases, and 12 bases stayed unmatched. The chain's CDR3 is CASRVGTGRLANTGELFF. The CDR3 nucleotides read TGCGCCAGCAGGGTCGGGACAGGCCGACTTGCGAACACCGGGGAGCTGTTTTTT.

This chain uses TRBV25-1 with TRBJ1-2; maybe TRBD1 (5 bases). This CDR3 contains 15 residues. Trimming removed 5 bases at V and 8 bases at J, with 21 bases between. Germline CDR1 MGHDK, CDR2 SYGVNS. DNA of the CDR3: TGTGCCAGCAGTACCTTCTCAGGGATCTGGGGCGGCTACACCTTC. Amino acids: CASSTFSGIWGGYTF.

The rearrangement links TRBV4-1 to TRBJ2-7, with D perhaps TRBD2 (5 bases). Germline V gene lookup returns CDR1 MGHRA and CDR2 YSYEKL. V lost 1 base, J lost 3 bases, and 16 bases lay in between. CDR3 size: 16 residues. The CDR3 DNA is TGCGCCAGCAGCCAAGGGCCGGCCAGCGGATACTACGAGCAGTACTTC. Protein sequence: CASSQGPASGYYEQYF.

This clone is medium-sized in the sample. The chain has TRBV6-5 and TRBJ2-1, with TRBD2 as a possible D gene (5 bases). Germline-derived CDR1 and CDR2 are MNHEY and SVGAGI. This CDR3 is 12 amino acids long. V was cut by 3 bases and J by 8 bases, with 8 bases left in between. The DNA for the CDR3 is TGTGCCAGCAGTTATGGCGGGTATGAGCAGTTCTTC. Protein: CASSYGGYEQFF.

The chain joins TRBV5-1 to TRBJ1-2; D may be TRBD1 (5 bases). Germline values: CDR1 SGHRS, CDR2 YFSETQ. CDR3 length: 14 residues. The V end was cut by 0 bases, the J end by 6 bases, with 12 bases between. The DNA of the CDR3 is TGCGCCAGCAGCTTGGGGGCAGGGATGGATGGCTACACCTTC. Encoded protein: CASSLGAGMDGYTF.

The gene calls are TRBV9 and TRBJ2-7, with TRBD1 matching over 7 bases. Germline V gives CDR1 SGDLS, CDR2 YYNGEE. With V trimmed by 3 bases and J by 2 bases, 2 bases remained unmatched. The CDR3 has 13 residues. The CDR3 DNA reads TGTGCCAGCAGCGGGCAGGGGGCCTACGAGCAGTACTTC. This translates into CASSGQGAYEQYF.

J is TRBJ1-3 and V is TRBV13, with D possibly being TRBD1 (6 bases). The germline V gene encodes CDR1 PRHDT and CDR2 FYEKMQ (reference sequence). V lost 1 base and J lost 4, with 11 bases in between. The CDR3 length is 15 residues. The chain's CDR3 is CASSLASGGGNTIYF. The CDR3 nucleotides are TGTGCCAGCAGCTTAGCCTCGGGGGGCGGAAACACCATATATTTT.

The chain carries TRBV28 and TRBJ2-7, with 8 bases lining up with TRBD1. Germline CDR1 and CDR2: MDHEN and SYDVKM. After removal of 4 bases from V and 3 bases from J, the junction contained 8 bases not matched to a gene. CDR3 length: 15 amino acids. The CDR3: CASSSAGGIDYEQYF. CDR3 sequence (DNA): TGTGCCAGCAGTTCGGCAGGGGGCATCGACTACGAGCAGTACTTC.

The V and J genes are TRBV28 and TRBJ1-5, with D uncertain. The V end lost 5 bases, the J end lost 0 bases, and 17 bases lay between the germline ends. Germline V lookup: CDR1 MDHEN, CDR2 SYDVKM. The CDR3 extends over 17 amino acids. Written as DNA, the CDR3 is TGTGCCAGCAGTCCATATCCACGGTACTATAGCAATCAGCCCCAGCATTTT. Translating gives CASSPYPRYYSNQPQHF.

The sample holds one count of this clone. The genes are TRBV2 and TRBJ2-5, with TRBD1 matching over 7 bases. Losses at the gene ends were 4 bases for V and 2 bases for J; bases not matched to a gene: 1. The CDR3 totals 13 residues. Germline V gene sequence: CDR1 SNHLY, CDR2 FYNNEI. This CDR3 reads CASSATGQETQYF. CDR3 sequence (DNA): TGTGCCAGCAGTGCGACAGGGCAAGAGACCCAGTACTTC. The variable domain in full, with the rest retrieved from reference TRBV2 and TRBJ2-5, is EPEVTQTPSHQVTQMGQEVILRCVPISNHLYFYWYRQILGQKVEFLVSFYNNEISEKSEIFDDQFSVERPDGSNFTLKIRSTKLEDSAMYFCASSATGQETQYFGPGTRLLVL.

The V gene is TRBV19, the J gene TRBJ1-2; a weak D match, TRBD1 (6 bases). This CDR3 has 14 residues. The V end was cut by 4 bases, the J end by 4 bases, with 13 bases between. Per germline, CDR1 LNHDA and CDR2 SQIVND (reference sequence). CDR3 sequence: CASSKQGRLYGYTF. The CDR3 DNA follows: TGTGCCAGTAGTAAACAGGGACGACTCTATGGCTACACCTTC.

The CDR3 DNA reads as TGCAGCGTGGAGAGATACCAAGAGACCCAGTACTTC. It is translated as CSVERYQETQYF. The chain uses TRBV29-1 and TRBJ2-5, with D hard to call. Germline V CDR1 and CDR2: SQVTM, ANQGSEA. Trimming removed 6 bases from V and 0 bases from J, with 8 bases in between. This CDR3 region has 12 residues.

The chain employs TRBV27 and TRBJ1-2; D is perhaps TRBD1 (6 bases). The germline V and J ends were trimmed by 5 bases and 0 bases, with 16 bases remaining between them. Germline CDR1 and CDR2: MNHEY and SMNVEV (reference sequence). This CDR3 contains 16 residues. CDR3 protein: CASSPSDSAPNYGYTF. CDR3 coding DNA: TGTGCCAGCAGTCCCTCGGACAGCGCCCCTAACTATGGCTACACCTTC.

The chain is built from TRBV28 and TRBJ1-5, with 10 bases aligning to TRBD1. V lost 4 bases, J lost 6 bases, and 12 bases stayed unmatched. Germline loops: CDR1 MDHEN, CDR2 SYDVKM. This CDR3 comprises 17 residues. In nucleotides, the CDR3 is TGTGCCAGCAGTTCCCCCGGGACAGGGGAATTGGGTCAGCCCCAGCATTTT. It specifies CASSSPGTGELGQPQHF.